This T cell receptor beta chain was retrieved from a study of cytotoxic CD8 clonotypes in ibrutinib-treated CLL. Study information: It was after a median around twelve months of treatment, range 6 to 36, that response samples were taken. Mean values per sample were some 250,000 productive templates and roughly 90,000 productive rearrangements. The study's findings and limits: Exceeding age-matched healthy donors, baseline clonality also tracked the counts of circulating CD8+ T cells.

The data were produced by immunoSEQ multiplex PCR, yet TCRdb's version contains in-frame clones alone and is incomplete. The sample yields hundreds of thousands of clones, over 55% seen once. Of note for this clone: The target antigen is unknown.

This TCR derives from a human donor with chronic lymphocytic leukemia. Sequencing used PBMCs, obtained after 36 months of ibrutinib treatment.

The CDR3 loop is CASTGSRVGTYEQYF. The CDR3 nucleotides are TGTGCCAGCACGGGATCCAGGGTGGGGACCTACGAGCAGTACTTC. The V and J genes are TRBV25-1 and TRBJ2-7; D tentatively reads TRBD1 or TRBD2 (5 bases each). Germline CDR1 is MGHDK and CDR2 is SYGVNS. Trimming took off 7 bases at V and 2 bases at J, with 18 bases between the two ends. The CDR3 length is 15 residues.